This T cell receptor (beta chain) was profiled in a study of blood T cells in healthy people across ages. Study-wide findings and caveats: Relative to aged donors, long-lived donors carried more naive CD4+ cells and displayed higher diversity. Unsorted PBMCs blocked a conclusive comparison of naive and antigen-experienced cells.

A few counts support this clonotype. Its matching antigen is unknown. Germline V gene data show CDR1 as PRHDT and CDR2 as FYEKMQ (reference sequence). The CDR3 runs to 16 residues. A J-beta primer mix and a sample-barcoded 5' primer were used in a second PCR of roughly 6 to 11 cycles. TCRdb passed the 5' RACE reads through MiXCR, listing each CDR3 protein once. The sample holds approximately 800,000 distinct CDR3 sequences; approximately 53% are singletons and the top ten take about 38%. PBMCs were isolated at a quantity of at least 6 million per sample. Total RNA, at least 5 micrograms per sample, was extracted from PBMCs.

The chain recombines TRBV13 with TRBJ2-4; D is possibly TRBD2 (6 bases). Gene TRBJ2-7 matches the end of the DNA better, so the J call may be wrong. The TCR sequence derives from an elderly man in good health. The sample comprised blood. CDR3 DNA sequence: TGTGCCAGCAGCCCAGCCCGGGACTCCTTTACCTACGAGCAGTACTTC. Amino acids: CASSPARDSFTYEQYF.